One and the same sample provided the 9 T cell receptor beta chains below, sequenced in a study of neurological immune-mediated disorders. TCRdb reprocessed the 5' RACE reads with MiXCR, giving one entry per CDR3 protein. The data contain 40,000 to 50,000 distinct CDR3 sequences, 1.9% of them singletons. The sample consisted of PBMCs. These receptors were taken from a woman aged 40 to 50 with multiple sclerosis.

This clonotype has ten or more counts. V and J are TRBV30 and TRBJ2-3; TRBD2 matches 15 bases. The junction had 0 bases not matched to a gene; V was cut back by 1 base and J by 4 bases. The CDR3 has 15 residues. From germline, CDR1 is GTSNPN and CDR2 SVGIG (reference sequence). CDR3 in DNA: TGTGCCTGGAGTGGGACTAGCGGGGGGGCAGATACGCAGTATTTT. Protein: CAWSGTSGGADTQYF.

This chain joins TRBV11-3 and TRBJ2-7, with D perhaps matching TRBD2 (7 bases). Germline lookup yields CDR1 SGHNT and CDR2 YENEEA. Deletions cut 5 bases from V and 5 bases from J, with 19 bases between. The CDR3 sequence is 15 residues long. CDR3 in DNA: TGTGCCAGCAGCGGCACAACAGGGAGCGGGGACGAGCAGTACTTC. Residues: CASSGTTGSGDEQYF.

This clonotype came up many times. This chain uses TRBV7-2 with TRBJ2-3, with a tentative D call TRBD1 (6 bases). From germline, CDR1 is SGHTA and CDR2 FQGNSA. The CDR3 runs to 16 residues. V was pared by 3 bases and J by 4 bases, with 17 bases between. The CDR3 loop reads CASSFPLQGGADTQYF. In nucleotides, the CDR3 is TGTGCCAGCAGCTTCCCCCTACAGGGCGGAGCAGATACGCAGTATTTT.

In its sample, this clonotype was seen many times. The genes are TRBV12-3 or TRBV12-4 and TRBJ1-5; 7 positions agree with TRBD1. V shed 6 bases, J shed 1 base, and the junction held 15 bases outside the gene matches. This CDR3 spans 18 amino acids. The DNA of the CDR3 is TGTGCCAGCAGGTTAACTAGGGACAGTTTTTCGAGCAATCAGCCCCAGCATTTT. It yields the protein CASRLTRDSFSSNQPQHF.

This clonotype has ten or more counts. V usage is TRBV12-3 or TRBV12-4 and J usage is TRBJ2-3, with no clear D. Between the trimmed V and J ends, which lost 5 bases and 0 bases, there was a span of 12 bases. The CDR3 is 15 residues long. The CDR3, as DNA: TGTGCCAGCAGTCCCCCCTTTTGGAGCACAGATACGCAGTATTTT. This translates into CASSPPFWSTDTQYF.

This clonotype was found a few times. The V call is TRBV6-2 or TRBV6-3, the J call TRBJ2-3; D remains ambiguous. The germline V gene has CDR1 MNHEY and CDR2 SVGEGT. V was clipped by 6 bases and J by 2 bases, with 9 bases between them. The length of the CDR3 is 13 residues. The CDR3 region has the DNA TGTGCCAGCAGCCTAGAATACACAGATACGCAGTATTTT. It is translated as CASSLEYTDTQYF.

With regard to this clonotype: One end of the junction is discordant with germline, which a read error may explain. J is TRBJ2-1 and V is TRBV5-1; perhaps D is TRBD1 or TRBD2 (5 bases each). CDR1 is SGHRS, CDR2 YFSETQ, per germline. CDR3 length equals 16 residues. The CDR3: CANSFRGSGIGNEQFF. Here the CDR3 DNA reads TGTGCCAACAGCTTTCGAGGGTCAGGGATCGGAAATGAGCAGTTCTTC.

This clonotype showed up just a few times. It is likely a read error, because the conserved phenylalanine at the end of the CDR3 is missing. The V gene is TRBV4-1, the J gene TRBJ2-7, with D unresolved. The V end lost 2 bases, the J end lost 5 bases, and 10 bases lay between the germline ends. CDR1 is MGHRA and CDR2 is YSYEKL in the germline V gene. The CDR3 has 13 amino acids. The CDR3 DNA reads TGCGCCAGCAGCCAAACCATACCTAACGAGCAGTACAAC. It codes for CASSQTIPNEQYN.

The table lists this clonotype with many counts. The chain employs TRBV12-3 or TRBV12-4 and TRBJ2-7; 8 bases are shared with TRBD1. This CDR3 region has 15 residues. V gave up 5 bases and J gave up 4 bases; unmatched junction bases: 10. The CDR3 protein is CASSRLGTGVYEQYF. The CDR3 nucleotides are TGTGCCAGCAGTAGACTTGGGACAGGTGTATACGAGCAGTACTTC.